The 31 T cell receptor beta chains below were found in one sample sequenced in a study of lung T cells in sarcoidosis with Löfgren's syndrome. Each CDR3 protein gets one entry after TCRdb re-called the reads with MiXCR. The table has 9,400 or so distinct CDR3 sequences, 15% to 20% seen once. Sequenced sample: CD4+ T cells from bronchoalveolar lavage. These receptors were collected from a human donor with sarcoidosis (Löfgren's syndrome or another form), or a control subject (not recorded which).

By sample share, this clonotype is medium-sized. The gene calls are TRBV7-9 and TRBJ2-7; 10 nucleotides match TRBD1. The CDR3 sequence is 15 residues long. V lost 0 bases to trimming and J lost 4 bases; unmatched junction nucleotides: 3. CDR1 and CDR2 (germline): SEHNR, FQNEAQ (reference sequence). The CDR3 is CASSLAGTGAYEQYF. The CDR3 DNA reads TGTGCCAGCAGCTTAGCCGGGACAGGGGCGTACGAGCAGTACTTC.

The chain carries TRBV12-3 or TRBV12-4 and TRBJ2-7; 9 bases are shared with TRBD2. The J segment lost 5 bases and the V segment lost 5 bases, leaving 16 bases of the junction unmatched. The CDR3 spans 17 residues. In DNA form, the CDR3 reads TGTGCCAGCAGTCCCAGCGGATGGGGTCTAGCGGGACACGAGCAGTACTTC. This translates into CASSPSGWGLAGHEQYF.

This clonotype has a count of ten or more. CDR3 loop: CASSLGLVVRAETQYF. DNA of the CDR3: TGTGCCAGCAGCTTAGGATTGGTGGTCAGGGCAGAGACCCAGTACTTC. V and J are TRBV7-8 and TRBJ2-5; possibly TRBD1 for D (5 bases). Germline CDR1 reads SGHVS; CDR2 reads FQNEAQ. The V and J ends lost 1 base and 4 bases respectively, with 16 bases between them. This CDR3 comprises 16 residues.

This clonotype was detected many times. The CDR3 nucleotides are TGTGCCAGCAGTTTAAGTCCCCCGGGGGGAGGCGCAGATACGCAGTATTTT. Protein sequence: CASSLSPPGGGADTQYF. The J gene is TRBJ2-3, the V gene TRBV12-3 or TRBV12-4, with 7 positions matching TRBD2. Losses at the gene ends were 2 bases for V and 4 bases for J; bases not matched to a gene: 12. The CDR3 loop spans 17 amino acids.

This clonotype was seen repeatedly, ten times or more. The rearrangement links TRBV24-1 to TRBJ2-1; D is tentatively TRBD1 or TRBD2 (5 bases each). The CDR3 is 14 residues long. Deletions cut 5 bases from V and 3 bases from J, with 10 bases between. Germline-derived CDR1 and CDR2 are KGHDR and SFDVKD. CDR3 region: CATSVTGRYNEQFF. The CDR3 DNA sequence: TGTGCCACCAGTGTCACGGGACGCTACAATGAGCAGTTCTTC.

In its sample, this clonotype is medium-sized. The J gene is TRBJ1-2, the V gene TRBV27; the D gene is possibly TRBD1 (5 bases). The CDR3 is 15 amino acids. Germline CDR1 is MNHEY and CDR2 is SMNVEV (reference sequence). V was cut by 7 bases and J by 1 base, with 16 bases left in between. The CDR3 protein is CASTPKGDSNYGYTF. The CDR3 region has the DNA TGTGCCAGCACCCCCAAGGGAGACAGTAACTATGGCTACACCTTC.

As regards this clonotype: Sequence at one end of the junction differs from germline and may be a read error. CDR3 loop: CASSQDQGSYNERFF. The DNA of the CDR3 is TGTGCCAGCAGCCAAGACCAGGGGTCCTATAATGAGCGGTTCTTC. The rearrangement joins TRBV3-1 to TRBJ2-1, with D possibly TRBD1 on 6 matching bases. The CDR3 spans 15 residues. The germline V gene encodes CDR1 LGHDT and CDR2 YNNKEL (reference sequence).

This clonotype occurred many times. The genes are TRBV12-3 or TRBV12-4 and TRBJ2-2; D call uncertain. The V end was cut by 2 bases, the J end by 1 base, with 11 bases between. The CDR3 runs 16 residues. CDR3 loop: CASSLLNTVNTGELFF. In DNA form, the CDR3 reads TGTGCCAGCAGTTTACTCAATACCGTGAACACCGGGGAGCTGTTTTTT.

This clonotype was found many times. The chain has TRBV28 and TRBJ1-3, with D perhaps matching TRBD1 (6 bases). CDR3 length: 14 amino acids. With 7 bases removed from V and 4 bases from J, the gap between germline ends came to 14 bases. Looked up from germline, CDR1 is MDHEN and CDR2 is SYDVKM. The CDR3 spells CASTEQGTGNTIYF. The CDR3 coding sequence is TGTGCCAGCACCGAACAGGGAACAGGAAACACCATATATTTT.

As concerns this clonotype: A single base separates this from a much larger clone, so it may be a read error. This chain joins TRBV5-1 and TRBJ2-7; 7 bases are shared with TRBD1. The CDR3 runs 15 residues. With V trimmed by 0 bases and J by 3 bases, 6 bases remained unmatched. Germline V gene lookup returns CDR1 SGHRS and CDR2 YFSETQ. The CDR3 bases are TGCGCCAGCAGCTTGGCGACAGGGAAGAACTACGAGCAGTACTTC. Its protein product is CASSLATGKNYEQYF.

This clonotype is medium-sized by share. The chain couples TRBV12-3 or TRBV12-4 to TRBJ1-2; D uncertain. The CDR3 consists of 14 residues. Trimming shortened V by 5 bases and J by 8 bases, and 18 bases separated the two germline ends. CDR3 protein: CASSQDTGWRGYTF. CDR3 nucleotides: TGTGCCAGCAGTCAGGATACGGGGTGGCGGGGCTACACCTTC.

This chain joins TRBV9 and TRBJ2-1; 11 nucleotides agree with TRBD2. This CDR3 has 15 amino acids. Germline V CDR1 and CDR2: SGDLS, YYNGEE. J gave up 5 bases and V 3 bases, and 4 bases lay outside the gene matches. CDR3 DNA: TGTGCCAGCAGCGCTAGCGGGGGGCACGACAATGAGCAGTTCTTC. Translation gives CASSASGGHDNEQFF.

Notes on this clonotype: At one end, the junction sequence differs from germline, possibly due to a read error. This rearrangement joins TRBV9 to TRBJ2-3; no reliable D call. This CDR3 contains 12 residues. Germline assignment: CDR1 SGDLS and CDR2 YYNGEE. This CDR3 reads CANSAVGDTQYF. In DNA form, the CDR3 reads TGTGCCAACAGCGCCGTCGGGGATACGCAGTATTTT. The full variable domain, in which reference TRBV9 and TRBJ2-3 provide the parts outside the CDR3, is DSGVTQTPKHLITATGQRVTLRCSPRSGDLSVYWYQQSLDQGLQFLIQYYNGEERAKGNILERFSAQQFPDLHSELNLSSLELGDSALYFCANSAVGDTQYFGPGTRLTVL.

This clonotype was recorded at least ten times. The chain links TRBV10-1 to TRBJ1-6; D may be TRBD1 (6 bases). The germline V and J ends were trimmed by 4 bases and 5 bases, with 9 bases remaining between them. This CDR3 region has 14 residues. Germline V lookup: CDR1 WNHNN, CDR2 SYGVQD (reference sequence). In nucleotides, the CDR3 is TGCGCCAGCAGTGCCGGACAGAATAATTCACCCCTCCACTTT. It codes for CASSAGQNNSPLHF.

Many counts were recorded for this clonotype. This sequence joins TRBV11-2 and TRBJ2-3, with 11 bases matching TRBD1. There are 16 residues in the CDR3. CDR1 and CDR2 (germline): SGHAT, FQNNGV. Trimming took 5 bases from V and 6 from J; bases not matched to a gene: 10. Here the CDR3 reads CASSPSGTGGSDTQYF. The CDR3 DNA follows: TGTGCCAGCAGCCCGAGCGGGACAGGGGGGTCCGATACGCAGTATTTT.

There are many counts of this clonotype. The J gene is TRBJ2-5, the V gene TRBV29-1, with D perhaps matching TRBD1 (6 bases). With 2 bases removed from V and 5 bases from J, the gap between germline ends came to 9 bases. The CDR3 runs 12 residues. Germline V gene lookup returns CDR1 SQVTM and CDR2 ANQGSEA. The CDR3, as DNA: TGCAGCGTTGAATGGCAGGGGGAGACCCAGTACTTC. Encoded protein: CSVEWQGETQYF.

This clonotype counts as medium-sized. The V call is TRBV24-1, the J call TRBJ2-1; D remains ambiguous. Trimming took 3 bases from V and 0 from J, leaving 8 bases between them. Germline assignment: CDR1 KGHDR and CDR2 SFDVKD. The CDR3 loop spans 15 amino acids. The CDR3 protein is CATSDHRGSYNEQFF. The CDR3 coding sequence is TGTGCCACCAGTGATCACAGAGGCTCCTACAATGAGCAGTTCTTC.

This clonotype appeared many times. This chain's CDR3 is CATSRGLAGSYEQYF. CDR3 coding DNA: TGTGCCACCAGCAGAGGACTAGCGGGCTCCTACGAGCAGTACTTC. V gene TRBV15 combines with J gene TRBJ2-7, with 10 bases aligning to TRBD2. V lost 1 base and J lost 0; bases outside the gene matches: 0. CDR1 and CDR2 from the germline V gene are LNHNV and YYDKDF (reference sequence). This CDR3 is built from 15 residues.

This clonotype has at least ten counts. The J gene is TRBJ1-6, the V gene TRBV6-1; D possibly corresponds to TRBD1 (6 bases). The CDR3 is 14 residues long. CDR1 MNHNS and CDR2 SASEGT come from the germline V gene. V was cut by 6 bases and J by 10 bases, with 16 bases left in between. The CDR3 DNA reads as TGTGCCAGCAGAACCACAGGGCCTGGGTCACCCCTCCACTTT. Its translation is CASRTTGPGSPLHF.

This clonotype was seen ten or more times. This chain connects TRBV19 to TRBJ2-3; 8 bases line up with TRBD1. Germline V gene data show CDR1 as LNHDA and CDR2 as SQIVND (reference sequence). Losses at the gene ends were 6 bases for V and 8 bases for J; bases not matched to a gene: 16. The CDR3 covers 16 residues. CDR3 in amino acids: CASSPDREVYTGTQYF. The CDR3 bases are TGTGCCAGTAGCCCGGACAGGGAGGTCTACACGGGTACGCAGTATTTT.

Judged by abundance, this clonotype is medium-sized. The V call is TRBV28, the J call TRBJ2-7, with D perhaps TRBD2 (6 bases). Germline CDR1 and CDR2: MDHEN and SYDVKM. The CDR3 extends over 14 amino acids. V lost 5 bases to trimming and J lost 6 bases, with 17 bases between them. The CDR3 loop reads CASSLSGPPGEQYF. CDR3 sequence (DNA): TGTGCCAGCAGTCTTAGCGGCCCCCCTGGCGAGCAGTACTTC.

Concerning this clonotype: This may come from a read error, since a much larger clone is one base off. The V and J genes are TRBV19 and TRBJ2-2; TRBD2 agrees at 8 bases. The CDR3 has 14 residues. CDR1 LNHDA and CDR2 SQIVND come from the germline V gene (reference sequence). For the CDR3, the DNA is TGTGCCTCGCTCCGGGTTAGCGGGACCGGGAAGCTGTTTTTT. Translating gives CASLRVSGTGKLFF.

A single count supports this clonotype. The chain links TRBV19 to TRBJ2-1; 8 bases map to TRBD1. V lost 7 bases, J lost 2 bases, and 13 bases stayed unmatched. The germline V gene has CDR1 LNHDA and CDR2 SQIVND (reference sequence). This CDR3 is 17 amino acids long. The CDR3 protein is CASNKDTTGGTYNEQFF. The CDR3 DNA is TGTGCCAGTAACAAAGACACCACAGGGGGGACCTACAATGAGCAGTTCTTC.

Many counts were recorded for this clonotype. The CDR3 spells CASSQGSSGDNEQFF. The CDR3, as DNA: TGTGCCAGCAGCCAAGGGTCTAGCGGAGACAATGAGCAGTTCTTC. This sequence joins TRBV3-1 and TRBJ2-1, with TRBD2 matching over 7 bases. CDR1 and CDR2 from the germline V gene are LGHDT and YNNKEL (reference sequence). V gave up 1 base and J gave up 5 bases; unmatched junction bases: 5. This CDR3 has 15 residues.

This clonotype occurred many times. The V and J genes are TRBV15 and TRBJ2-4, with TRBD1 as a possible D gene (6 bases). CDR1 and CDR2 from the germline V gene are LNHNV and YYDKDF (reference sequence). With 4 bases removed from V and 0 bases from J, the gap between germline ends came to 19 bases. The CDR3 length is 18 residues. The CDR3 loop is CATSTSRDTYLAKNIQYF. Here the CDR3 DNA reads TGTGCCACCAGCACCTCCCGGGACACGTATTTAGCCAAAAACATTCAGTACTTC.

The J gene is TRBJ2-7, the V gene TRBV10-1, with a weak D call TRBD1 (6 bases). Between the trimmed V and J ends, which lost 3 bases and 6 bases, there was a span of 12 bases. This CDR3 spans 13 amino acids. CDR1 and CDR2 from the germline V gene are WNHNN and SYGVQD (reference sequence). The CDR3 DNA reads TGCGCCAGCAGTGATCCAGGGGTCCCCGAGCAGTACTTC. This sequence encodes CASSDPGVPEQYF.

At least ten counts were recorded for this clonotype. The CDR3 protein is CSASLQGAPNYGYTF. CDR3 nucleotide sequence: TGCAGTGCTAGTTTGCAGGGGGCCCCTAACTATGGCTACACCTTC. This chain uses TRBV20-1 with TRBJ1-2, with 8 bases that match TRBD1. The J segment lost 0 bases and the V segment lost 3 bases, leaving 6 bases of the junction unmatched. Germline V gene sequence: CDR1 DFQATT, CDR2 SNEGSKA (reference sequence). This CDR3 contains 15 residues.

This clonotype showed up many times. J is TRBJ1-2 and V is TRBV12-3 or TRBV12-4, with D unresolved. CDR3 length: 12 amino acids. Trimming shortened V by 8 bases and J by 8 bases, and 15 bases separated the two germline ends. CDR3 sequence: CASGDGVAGYTF. The CDR3 DNA is TGTGCCAGCGGAGACGGCGTAGCAGGCTACACCTTC.

This clonotype ranks as medium-sized (0.01 to 0.1%). This chain links TRBV6-2 or TRBV6-3 with TRBJ2-2; TRBD1 agrees at 12 bases. The CDR3 has 15 residues. CDR1 MNHEY and CDR2 SVGEGT come from the germline V gene. The V and J ends lost 6 bases and 7 bases, in that order; junction bases with no gene match: 6. DNA for the CDR3: TGTGCCAGCAGCCCGGGACAGGGGGCTGTCGGGGAGCTGTTTTTT. Translated: CASSPGQGAVGELFF.

As for this clonotype: This may arise from a read error, as a much more abundant clone is one base away. The chain combines TRBV6-2 or TRBV6-3 with TRBJ2-7, with no clear D. The CDR3 runs to 16 residues. CDR1 is MNHEY, CDR2 SVGEGT, per germline. CDR3 in DNA: TGTGTCAGCAGCTACTCGGACGCGTCTCTTTCCTGCGAGCAGTACTTC. The encoded protein is CVSSYSDASLSCEQYF.

Many counts were recorded for this clonotype. The CDR3 sequence: CASSPGTSGGAVDTQYF. As DNA, the CDR3 is TGTGCCAGCAGCCCCGGGACTAGCGGGGGGGCCGTAGATACGCAGTATTTT. The chain employs TRBV5-8 and TRBJ2-3, with 16 positions matching TRBD2. Looked up from germline, CDR1 is SGHTS and CDR2 is YDEGEE. The CDR3 spans 17 residues. After removal of 4 bases from V and 5 bases from J, the junction contained 7 bases not matched to a gene.